This note documents a single TCR beta chain sequence. Its antigen is unidentified. The sample comes from a study of blood T cells in healthy people across ages. The CDR3 has 13 amino acids. V was pared by 4 bases and J by 8 bases, with 5 bases of the junction left unmatched. The V gene's germline CDR1 is DFQATT and CDR2 SNEGSKA (reference sequence). Every donor gave approximately 10 milliliters of peripheral blood. PCR was performed a second time for about 6 to 12 cycles using a sample-barcoded 5' primer and a J-beta primer mix. TCRdb re-called the 5' RACE reads with MiXCR, one entry per CDR3 protein. The profile shows hundreds of thousands of distinct CDR3 sequences, about 24% of them singletons. Study-level results: Naive T cell percentage showed a strong correlation with TCR beta diversity. Expanded clonotype shifts may have been confounded, as the donors had an unknown CMV status. Both higher diversity and more naive CD4+ cells marked long-lived donors when set against aged donors.

This TCR came from an older man in good health. Sequencing was carried out using blood. V and J are TRBV20-1 and TRBJ1-4, with 9 positions matching TRBD1. This CDR3 reads CSAKTGGKEKLFF. The CDR3 DNA reads TGCAGTGCTAAGACAGGGGGTAAAGAAAAACTGTTTTTT.